This T cell receptor (beta chain) was sequenced during a study of blood T cells in healthy people across ages. Whole-study findings and limits: Naive and antigen-experienced cells were not separated, limiting conclusive comparison.

PCR was performed a second time for 7 to 11 cycles using a sample-barcoded 5' primer and a J-beta primer mix. TCRdb processed the 5' RACE reads anew with MiXCR; each CDR3 protein has one entry. Among approximately 800,000 distinct CDR3 sequences listed, 45% to 70% were seen once. After removal of 4 bases from V and 6 bases from J, the junction contained 4 bases not matched to a gene. The CDR3 sequence is 14 residues long. Germline-derived CDR1 and CDR2 are SGHDN and FVKESK. Of note for this clonotype: Its antigen is not known.

Sequencing was performed on blood. The origin of this receptor is a man aged 35 to 55 in good health. The chain has TRBV14 and TRBJ2-1; 9 bases are a match to TRBD2. The CDR3 reads CASSRRLAANEQFF. The DNA for the CDR3 is TGTGCCAGCAGCCGTCGACTAGCGGCCAATGAGCAGTTCTTC.